Listed here are 27 T cell receptor beta chains from one sample, sequenced in a study of identical twins (dated by TCRdb to 2016 to 2017). Library creation used 5' RACE. TCRdb records Illumina HiSeq 2000 as the sequencer. Clones were called with MiXCR by TCRdb after fastp trimmed the public reads at Q25, and only in-frame beta chains were retained. Under each unique CDR3 protein, matching rows form one entry showing the most common genes and DNA. In all, the sample holds approximately 620,000 distinct CDR3 sequences, and 8% to 9% of those were seen once. The ten largest clones represent approximately 0.89% of the sample. The data also belong to a second study, concerning yellow fever vaccine responses in identical twins.

Material for sequencing was PBMCs. These receptors originate from a woman between 18 and 29 years old in good health.

The table lists this clonotype with a few counts. This chain uses TRBV28 with TRBJ2-2, with TRBD1 matching over 8 bases. The CDR3 covers 18 residues. The germline V gene has CDR1 MDHEN and CDR2 SYDVKM. The J segment lost 5 bases and the V segment lost 7 bases, leaving 18 bases of the junction unmatched. CDR3 protein: CASKPIPGTRTGTGELFF. In DNA, the CDR3 is TGTGCCAGCAAACCCATCCCGGGGACCAGGACAGGGACCGGGGAGCTGTTTTTT. The variable domain in full, with the rest retrieved from reference TRBV28 and TRBJ2-2, is DVKVTQSSRYLVKRTGEKVFLECVQDMDHENMFWYRQDPGLGLRLIYFSYDVKMKEKGDIPEGYSVSREKKERFSLILESASTNQTSMYLCASKPIPGTRTGTGELFFGEGSRLTVL.

This chain uses TRBV7-9 with TRBJ2-7, with 7 bases lining up with TRBD1. CDR1 and CDR2 from the germline V gene are SEHNR and FQNEAQ (reference sequence). The CDR3 consists of 13 residues. J gave up 5 bases and V 4 bases, and 5 bases lay outside the gene matches. The chain's CDR3 is CASSSDTGDEQYF. DNA for the CDR3: TGTGCCAGCAGCTCAGATACAGGGGACGAGCAGTACTTC.

The table lists this clonotype with a few counts. The chain has TRBV15 and TRBJ2-7; TRBD2 aligns across 12 bases. The CDR3 loop spans 18 amino acids. J gave up 3 bases and V 0 bases, and 9 bases lay outside the gene matches. CDR1 and CDR2 from the germline V gene are LNHNV and YYDKDF (reference sequence). In DNA form, the CDR3 reads TGTGCCACCAGCAGAGATAGGCAACTAGCGGGAGGAGGCTACGAGCAGTACTTC. Its protein is CATSRDRQLAGGGYEQYF.

The DNA of the CDR3 is TGTGCCAGCAGCCATAGCACGGACAGAACATCAAAGAACACCGGGGAGCTGTTTTTT. It codes for CASSHSTDRTSKNTGELFF. J is TRBJ2-2 and V is TRBV3-1; weak D call: TRBD1 (6 bases). V lost 3 bases and J 1 base, leaving 21 bases between the germline ends. The germline gives CDR1 LGHDT, CDR2 YNNKEL (reference sequence). This CDR3 comprises 19 residues.

The rearrangement uses TRBV6-2 or TRBV6-3 and TRBJ2-7; either TRBD1 or TRBD2 may supply D (5 bases each). V lost 0 bases and J lost 2, with 14 bases in between. Germline V gene lookup returns CDR1 MNHEY and CDR2 SVGEGT. CDR3 size: 16 residues. The CDR3 spells CASSYSRNRRTYEQYF. CDR3 sequence (DNA): TGTGCCAGCAGTTACTCGCGGAACAGGAGGACCTACGAGCAGTACTTC.

This clonotype has at least ten counts. The chain carries TRBV6-2 or TRBV6-3 and TRBJ1-2, with 7 bases identical to TRBD1. Per germline, CDR1 MNHEY and CDR2 SVGEGT. The V segment lost 4 bases and the J segment 4 bases; nucleotides outside the gene matches: 6. The CDR3 consists of 14 residues. CDR3: CASSFPTGPYGYTF. The DNA for the CDR3 is TGTGCCAGCAGTTTTCCGACAGGGCCCTATGGCTACACCTTC.

This clonotype was observed a handful of times. At one end the junction does not follow the germline gene, possibly because of a read error. This chain connects TRBV7-7 to TRBJ2-3, with D unclear. CDR1 and CDR2 from the germline V gene are SSHAT and FNYEAQ (reference sequence). The CDR3 has 15 residues. The CDR3 nucleotides read TGTGCTAGCAGCTTAGGAGTCTCAGTAACAGATACGCAGTATTTT. The encoded protein is CASSLGVSVTDTQYF.

This clonotype has at least ten counts. This chain links TRBV15 with TRBJ1-1, with D possibly matching TRBD1 (5 bases). The germline gives CDR1 LNHNV, CDR2 YYDKDF (reference sequence). This CDR3 is 14 amino acids long. Between the trimmed V and J ends, which lost 1 base and 3 bases, there was a span of 9 bases. The CDR3 DNA reads TGTGCCACCAGCAGAGTTTTGGGGGACACTGAAGCTTTCTTT. Residues: CATSRVLGDTEAFF.

This clonotype was counted only a few times. The chain links TRBV5-1 to TRBJ2-7, with a tentative D call TRBD1 (5 bases). The CDR3 consists of 14 residues. V was shortened by 7 bases and J by 1 base, with 15 bases between the two germline ends. Germline V gene data show CDR1 as SGHRS and CDR2 as YFSETQ. CDR3 nucleotide sequence: TGCGCCAGCGGAGACCCAGGGCTGTCCTACGAGCAGTACTTC. Encoded protein: CASGDPGLSYEQYF. Based on the CDR3 plus reference TRBV5-1 and TRBJ2-7, the full variable domain is KAGVTQTPRYLIKTRGQQVTLSCSPISGHRSVSWYQQTPGQGLQFLFEYFSETQRNKGNFPGRFSGRQFSNSRSEMNVSTLELGDSALYLCASGDPGLSYEQYFGPGTRLTVT.

The V gene is TRBV20-1, the J gene TRBJ2-5; D perhaps matches TRBD1 (6 bases). With 7 bases removed from V and 1 base from J, the gap between germline ends came to 10 bases. The CDR3 runs 12 residues. From germline, CDR1 is DFQATT and CDR2 SNEGSKA (reference sequence). The CDR3 protein is CSDLGGQETQYF. CDR3 coding DNA: TGCAGTGACCTAGGGGGCCAAGAGACCCAGTACTTC.

This clonotype appeared many times. The rearrangement joins TRBV9 to TRBJ2-3; 11 nucleotides line up with TRBD2. J gave up 2 bases and V 2 bases, and 1 base lay outside the gene matches. Germline assignment: CDR1 SGDLS and CDR2 YYNGEE. The CDR3 runs to 15 residues. The CDR3 is CASSVSGGATDTQYF. The CDR3 DNA is TGTGCCAGCAGCGTTAGCGGGGGGGCCACAGATACGCAGTATTTT.

This clonotype was recorded a few times. This chain links TRBV7-9 with TRBJ2-1, with D possibly TRBD1 on 5 matching bases. This CDR3 is built from 15 residues. Germline loops: CDR1 SEHNR, CDR2 FQNEAQ (reference sequence). The V gene lost 6 bases and the J gene lost 8 bases, with 20 bases spanning the gap. CDR3 in amino acids: CASSRSLGRVDEQFF. The CDR3 DNA reads as TGTGCCAGCAGTCGATCGTTAGGCAGGGTCGATGAGCAGTTCTTC.

In its sample, this clonotype was seen a few times. V usage is TRBV27 and J usage is TRBJ2-7, with unresolved D. This CDR3 is 15 amino acids long. In germline, CDR1 is MNHEY, CDR2 SMNVEV (reference sequence). Trimming cost V 0 bases and J 0 bases, with 9 bases left between them. DNA for the CDR3: TGTGCCAGCAGTTTATCCGCCGTACTCTCCTACGAGCAGTACTTC. Residues: CASSLSAVLSYEQYF.

CDR3 amino acids: CASGLDPDRRYGYTF. CDR3 nucleotides: TGTGCTAGTGGTTTGGACCCGGACAGGAGATATGGCTACACCTTC. The V call is TRBV12-5, the J call TRBJ1-2; TRBD1 agrees at 7 bases. Germline V lookup: CDR1 LGHNT, CDR2 FRNRAP. J gave up 5 bases and V 1 base, and 7 bases lay outside the gene matches. This CDR3 region has 15 residues.

This rearrangement joins TRBV3-1 to TRBJ1-6; D may be TRBD1 (5 bases). CDR3 length: 19 residues. The V gene's germline CDR1 is LGHDT and CDR2 YNNKEL (reference sequence). With 6 bases removed from V and 3 bases from J, the gap between germline ends came to 24 bases. CDR3 in DNA: TGTGCCAGCAGTCAAAACCCCGGGACGGAGAACCTCTATAATTCACCCCTCCACTTT. Translation: CASSQNPGTENLYNSPLHF.

The rearrangement joins TRBV2 to TRBJ2-6; D remains unclear. The CDR3 runs 15 residues. From germline, CDR1 is SNHLY and CDR2 FYNNEI. Trimming stripped 1 base from V and 0 bases from J, with 4 bases between. The CDR3 region has the DNA TGTGCCAGCAGTGAAGTTACCTCTGGGGCCAACGTCCTGACTTTC. Translation gives CASSEVTSGANVLTF.

This clonotype was counted many times. The chain couples TRBV28 to TRBJ1-2, with D possibly being TRBD1 (5 bases). CDR1 and CDR2 (germline): MDHEN, SYDVKM. The V end lost 6 bases, the J end lost 4 bases, and 12 bases lay between the germline ends. This CDR3 has 13 amino acids. The CDR3 loop is CASSQRRGYGYTF. CDR3 nucleotide sequence: TGTGCCAGCAGCCAGAGGAGGGGCTATGGCTACACCTTC.

The chain links TRBV20-1 to TRBJ2-3; D is uncertain. V was shortened by 7 bases and J by 5 bases, with 16 bases between the two germline ends. CDR1 is DFQATT, CDR2 SNEGSKA, per germline (reference sequence). The CDR3 covers 13 residues. The CDR3 DNA sequence: TGCAGTGTCCCGGATAGAGCAAGAGATACGCAGTATTTT. This codes for CSVPDRARDTQYF.

This clonotype occurred many times. DNA of the CDR3: TGCGCCAGCAGCTTTAAGAGGACAGGGTACAATGAGCAGTTCTTC. Amino acid sequence: CASSFKRTGYNEQFF. This rearrangement joins TRBV5-1 to TRBJ2-1; 8 nucleotides line up with TRBD1. Germline V gene data show CDR1 as SGHRS and CDR2 as YFSETQ. The length of the CDR3 is 15 residues. The junction had 5 bases not matched to a gene; V was cut back by 2 bases and J by 4 bases.

The table lists this clonotype with a few counts. This chain connects TRBV3-1 to TRBJ2-1; D perhaps matches TRBD2 (5 bases). Germline V gives CDR1 LGHDT, CDR2 YNNKEL (reference sequence). The CDR3 has 15 amino acids. V lost 2 bases and J 3 bases, leaving 11 bases between the germline ends. The chain's CDR3 is CASSQRPLVYNEQFF. CDR3 DNA: TGTGCCAGCAGCCAAAGACCACTAGTCTACAATGAGCAGTTCTTC.

This clonotype was counted a few times. This sequence joins TRBV15 and TRBJ2-3; TRBD1 aligns across 8 bases. V shed 3 bases, J shed 1 base, and the junction held 3 bases outside the gene matches. From germline, CDR1 is LNHNV and CDR2 YYDKDF (reference sequence). The CDR3 is made up of 15 amino acids. CDR3 DNA: TGTGCCACCAGCAGGGACAGGGCAGGCACAGATACGCAGTATTTT. Amino acids: CATSRDRAGTDTQYF.

This clonotype was recorded a few times. The rearrangement joins TRBV4-1 to TRBJ2-5; 11 nucleotides align to TRBD1. This CDR3 contains 16 residues. The germline V gene encodes CDR1 MGHRA and CDR2 YSYEKL. Unmatched junction bases numbered 6, after V lost 1 base and J lost 5 bases. The CDR3, as DNA: TGCGCCAGCAGCCAAGGAGGACAGGGGGCAAGGGAGACCCAGTACTTC. Protein product: CASSQGGQGARETQYF.

This sequence joins TRBV24-1 and TRBJ2-7; 8 positions match TRBD1. V gave up 5 bases and J gave up 2 bases; unmatched junction bases: 7. The CDR3 totals 15 residues. Germline CDR1 and CDR2: KGHDR and SFDVKD. Here the CDR3 DNA reads TGTGCCACCAGTGCCGGGACAGGAAGGCCCTACGAGCAGTACTTC. Protein sequence: CATSAGTGRPYEQYF.

In its sample, this clonotype was seen a few times. This chain links TRBV6-5 with TRBJ1-2; no clear D. Germline lookup yields CDR1 MNHEY and CDR2 SVGAGI. Trimming took off 1 base at V and 3 bases at J, with 9 bases between the two ends. The CDR3 sequence is 14 residues long. The CDR3 sequence: CASSYFGQDYGYTF. The CDR3 DNA follows: TGTGCCAGCAGTTACTTCGGCCAGGACTATGGCTACACCTTC.

This clonotype was picked up a small number of times. This chain joins TRBV5-6 and TRBJ1-1; possibly TRBD1 for D (5 bases). The germline V and J ends were trimmed by 1 base and 4 bases, with 11 bases remaining between them. The CDR3 extends over 14 amino acids. CDR1 SGHDT and CDR2 YYEEEE come from the germline V gene. CDR3 coding DNA: TGTGCCAGCAGCTTGTGGGGCCAGGGCACTGAAGCTTTCTTT. It yields the protein CASSLWGQGTEAFF.

V usage is TRBV5-1 and J usage is TRBJ2-7, with 7 bases aligning to TRBD2. Germline loops: CDR1 SGHRS, CDR2 YFSETQ. Unmatched junction bases numbered 5, after V lost 0 bases and J lost 5 bases. The CDR3 extends over 14 amino acids. The CDR3 loop is CASSLGREGNEQYF. Written as DNA, the CDR3 is TGCGCCAGCAGCTTGGGCAGGGAGGGTAACGAGCAGTACTTC.

The chain has TRBV6-1 and TRBJ2-7; 13 bases map to TRBD2. Unmatched junction bases numbered 12, after V lost 7 bases and J lost 3 bases. CDR1 and CDR2 from the germline V gene are MNHNS and SASEGT. The CDR3 covers 17 residues. The CDR3 DNA sequence: TGTGCCAGCACTGTAAAAGGACTAGCGGGAGAATACTACGAGCAGTACTTC. This sequence encodes CASTVKGLAGEYYEQYF.